This T cell receptor beta chain was found in a study of OX40 agonist ivuxolimab in advanced cancers. Study information: Every 2 weeks, patients got intravenous ivuxolimab at one of six dose levels (0.01-10 mg/kg).

The assay was immunoSEQ multiplex PCR, and TCRdb's table has in-frame clones only and misses some. This sample carries 50,000 to 75,000 clones, roughly 87% of them seen once, and the ten largest clones take over 0.35%. This CDR3 contains 14 residues. CDR1 and CDR2 (germline): SGHRS, YFSETQ. Trimming cost V 4 bases and J 6 bases, with 16 bases left between them. This specimen consisted of CD4+ or CD8+ T cells sorted from blood, obtained in a trial of the OX40 agonist ivuxolimab. The gene calls are TRBV5-1 and TRBJ1-1, with D perhaps TRBD1 (6 bases). This TCR was recovered from an adult with an advanced solid tumor such as melanoma, head and neck, liver or kidney cancer. The CDR3 here is CASSLGQSNSEAFF. The CDR3 bases are TGCGCCAGCAGCCTCGGACAGAGTAACTCTGAAGCTTTCTTT.